This T cell receptor beta chain was observed in a study of blood T cells in healthy people across ages. A minimum of 6 million PBMCs was isolated per sample. Together with a sample-barcoded 5' primer, a J-beta primer mix was included in a second PCR lasting roughly 6 to 12 cycles. TCRdb fed the 5' RACE reads into MiXCR, producing one record per CDR3 protein. The sample holds 700,000 or so distinct CDR3 sequences, approximately 40% seen once. Germline CDR1 LNHNV, CDR2 YYDKDF (reference sequence). CDR3 length: 14 amino acids. As for this clonotype: Sequence at one end of the junction differs from germline and may be a read error.

The rearrangement joins TRBV15 to TRBJ2-3; a possible D gene is TRBD2 (5 bases). The sequence derives from a man of 80 years or more in good health. Sequencing input: blood. The CDR3 DNA follows: TGTGCCACCAGGATGGGATCTAGCACAGATATGCAGTATTTT. Translated, it gives CATRMGSSTDMQYF. Together with reference TRBV15 and TRBJ2-3, the CDR3 gives the full variable domain: DAMVIQNPRYQVTQFGKPVTLSCSQTLNHNVMYWYQQKSSQAPKLLFHYYDKDFNNEADTPDNFQSRRPNTSFCFLDIRSPGLGDTAMYLCATRMGSSTDMQYFGPGTRLTVL.